This is a list of T cell receptor beta chains from one sample in a study of cytomegalovirus exposure and HLA in healthy donors. The method was immunoSEQ multiplex PCR; TCRdb's version includes in-frame clones alone and lacks a portion of them. This sample has more than 95,000 clones; 76% occur once, and the top ten carry approximately 10%. Specimen: PBMCs. All receptors derive from a young woman in good health and CMV-seropositive. CDR3s include the opening cysteine and the closing phenylalanine or tryptophan. Each record gives: V gene, D gene, clone size, J gene, CDR3 DNA, CDR3 protein. The D gene is left open where the match is weak. A row's size may be missing; if present it is once, few, many or a size class.

TRBV7-6	TRBD2	.	TRBJ2-5	TGTGCCAGCAGCTTAGCGCCTAGCGGGCTAACAGAGACCCAGTACTTC	CASSLAPSGLTETQYF
TRBV7-7	TRBD2	.	TRBJ2-7	TGTGCTAGCAGCGCCGGGGGACTAGCGGACAACTCCTACGAGCAGTACTTC	CASSAGGLADNSYEQYF
TRBV29-1	.	.	TRBJ2-1	TGCAGCGTCCCTGCGGCCGACCGACAGAGACAGTACAATGAGCAGTTCTTC	CSVPAADRQRQYNEQFF
TRBV7-9	.	few	TRBJ1-5	TGTGCCAGCGGGGGGGTTCAGCCCCAGCATTTT	CASGGVQPQHF
TRBV2	.	few	TRBJ1-5	TGTGCCAGCAGTGAATCGGCGGGGGTTGGCAATCAGCCCCAGCATTTT	CASSESAGVGNQPQHF
TRBV11-3	TRBD2	.	TRBJ2-7	TGTGCCAGCAGCCCAAGCGGGGGAGGTTCCTACGAGCAGTACTTC	CASSPSGGGSYEQYF
TRBV5-1	TRBD1	.	TRBJ1-1	TGCGCCAGCAGCTTGGCGGAACAGGGGACTTTTGCTGAAGCTTTCTTT	CASSLAEQGTFAEAFF
TRBV6-1	.	.	TRBJ1-5	TGTGCCAGCAGCTGGGGAGGGTCGGAGCCCCAGCATTTT	CASSWGGSEPQHF
TRBV6-5	TRBD1	.	TRBJ1-2	TGTGCCAGCAGTTACTCCTCGACAGGGAACTATGGCTACACCTTC	CASSYSSTGNYGYTF
TRBV2	.	.	TRBJ2-3	TGTGCCAGCTGGAAAGGAGCCTCGGCTAACCCAGATACGCAGTATTTT	CASWKGASANPDTQYF
TRBV11-3	.	.	TRBJ2-1	TGTGCCAGCAGCTTCAACCTCATTGGCGGTAACAATGAGCAGTTCTTC	CASSFNLIGGNNEQFF
TRBV19	.	.	TRBJ2-2	TGTGCCAGCCACATAACCGGGGAGCTGTTTTTT	CASHITGELFF
TRBV14	.	.	TRBJ2-7	TGTGCCAGCAGCCAAAAAACGGGACACTACTCCTACGAGCAGTACTTC	CASSQKTGHYSYEQYF
TRBV7-6	.	.	TRBJ2-5	TGTGCCAGCAGCTTATCTGTTGCGGAGCAAGAGACCCAGTACTTC	CASSLSVAEQETQYF
TRBV27	.	.	TRBJ1-4	TGTGCCAGCAGTTTAGAAGGTCCGGGTGAAAGGGAAAAACTGTTTTTT	CASSLEGPGEREKLFF
TRBV2	.	.	TRBJ1-5	TGTGCCAGCAGAACCGGACAAATCAGGCCCCAGCATTTT	CASRTGQIRPQHF
TRBV7-8	.	once	TRBJ2-3	TGTGCCAGCAGCCAAATTCCAGCGGTTAGCACAGATACGCAGTATTTT	CASSQIPAVSTDTQYF
TRBV5-1	TRBD1	.	TRBJ2-5	TGCGCCAGCAGCGGGGAGACAGGGATAGGAGAGACCCAGTACTTC	CASSGETGIGETQYF